The 22 T cell receptor beta chains below all came from one sample that was sequenced in a study of blood T cells in healthy people across ages. Through a sample-barcoded 5' primer and a J-beta primer mix, a second PCR was run for about 6 to 12 cycles. TCRdb passed the 5' RACE reads through MiXCR, listing each CDR3 protein once. The sample records approximately 690,000 distinct CDR3 sequences, over 40% being singletons. What was sequenced was blood. These receptors were obtained from a man aged 80 or over in good health.

The chain employs TRBV29-1 and TRBJ1-2; 8 bases align to TRBD1. The CDR3 extends over 11 amino acids. V lost 7 bases, J lost 6 bases, and 4 bases stayed unmatched. Per germline, CDR1 SQVTM and CDR2 ANQGSEA. The CDR3: CSAGQGDGYTF. DNA for the CDR3: TGCAGCGCCGGACAGGGAGATGGCTACACCTTC.

V is TRBV18 and J is TRBJ2-5; no firm D call. The germline V gene encodes CDR1 KGHSH and CDR2 LQKENI. This CDR3 is 13 amino acids long. V lost 3 bases, J lost 11 bases, and 16 bases lay in between. CDR3 amino acids: CASSPSDKSEQYF. CDR3 in DNA: TGTGCCAGCTCACCGTCAGACAAGTCTGAGCAGTACTTC.

The CDR3 nucleotides read TGCGCCAGCAGCTTGGAAGCGGGGGGAATGGGCAATGAGCAGTTCTTC. Amino acids: CASSLEAGGMGNEQFF. The chain is built from TRBV5-1 and TRBJ2-1, with TRBD2 identical over 9 bases. The germline gives CDR1 SGHRS, CDR2 YFSETQ. The trim removed 0 bases at V and 6 bases at J, leaving 7 bases unmatched. The CDR3 is made up of 16 amino acids.

Comments on this clonotype: This is likely a read error, given that the CDR3 carries no conserved phenylalanine or tryptophan at its end. The gene calls are TRBV20-1 and TRBJ2-7, with TRBD2 matching over 7 bases. Germline V gene sequence: CDR1 DFQATT, CDR2 SNEGSKA (reference sequence). The CDR3 consists of 13 residues. V shed 0 bases, J shed 3 bases, and the junction held 2 bases outside the gene matches. Here the CDR3 reads CSARDPSGYEQYL. In DNA, the CDR3 is TGCAGTGCTAGAGATCCTAGCGGCTACGAGCAGTACTTA.

Note on this clonotype: A much larger clone differs by one base, so this may be a read error. The chain joins TRBV29-1 to TRBJ1-2; D gene uncertain. The V and J ends lost 7 bases and 6 bases respectively, with 15 bases between them. This CDR3 is built from 12 residues. Germline V gene sequence: CDR1 SQVTM, CDR2 ANQGSEA. The CDR3 coding sequence is TGCAGCGGTAGTGTTTCCCGTGATGGCTACACCTTC. Its translation: CSGSVSRDGYTF.

This clonotype turned up a few times. The chain couples TRBV20-1 to TRBJ2-7; maybe TRBD1 (5 bases). The CDR3 is made up of 13 amino acids. The ends were cut back, 4 bases at V and 2 bases at J, with 12 bases in the middle. Germline V gives CDR1 DFQATT, CDR2 SNEGSKA (reference sequence). CDR3: CSAIWQGTYEQYF. The CDR3 nucleotides are TGCAGTGCTATCTGGCAGGGAACCTACGAGCAGTACTTC.

Only a few counts were recorded for this clonotype. This chain uses TRBV28 with TRBJ2-1, with D possibly being TRBD1 (5 bases). The CDR3 has 17 amino acids. V lost 6 bases and J 4 bases, leaving 22 bases between the germline ends. Germline V gene sequence: CDR1 MDHEN, CDR2 SYDVKM. The CDR3 region has the DNA TGTGCCAGCAGCTTGTCATCTCAGGGTTCCCTATACAATGAGCAGTTCTTC. Translating it yields CASSLSSQGSLYNEQFF.

The genes are TRBV6-6 and TRBJ2-3; possibly TRBD2 for D (5 bases). V was shortened by 6 bases and J by 2 bases, with 12 bases between the two germline ends. Germline assignment: CDR1 MNHNY and CDR2 SVGAGI (reference sequence). There are 14 residues in the CDR3. CDR3 in amino acids: CASRTIPHTDTQYF. The DNA of the CDR3 is TGTGCCAGCAGGACTATCCCCCACACAGATACGCAGTATTTT.

The CDR3 bases are TGTGCCAGCAGCCAAGACTCATTCCCCCAAGAGACCCAGTACTTC. Translating gives CASSQDSFPQETQYF. This rearrangement joins TRBV3-1 to TRBJ2-5; D unclear. The CDR3 totals 15 residues. Trimming shortened V by 0 bases and J by 1 base, and 9 bases separated the two germline ends. Germline V gives CDR1 LGHDT, CDR2 YNNKEL (reference sequence).

The chain links TRBV5-1 to TRBJ2-1; no firm D call. V was clipped by 4 bases and J by 1 base, with 12 bases between them. Germline CDR1 is SGHRS and CDR2 is YFSETQ. This CDR3 contains 15 residues. CDR3 region: CASSPRPNSYNEQFF. CDR3 coding DNA: TGCGCCAGCAGCCCCAGGCCCAATTCCTACAATGAGCAGTTCTTC.

This chain connects TRBV18 to TRBJ2-3, with D possibly called TRBD1 or TRBD2 (5 bases each). Trimming removed 5 bases at V and 5 bases at J, with 11 bases between. The CDR3 is 13 amino acids. Germline V gene data show CDR1 as KGHSH and CDR2 as LQKENI. CDR3 protein: CASSNTRGDTQYF. CDR3 bases: TGTGCCAGCTCAAACACGAGGGGAGATACGCAGTATTTT.

This clonotype was observed a handful of times. The genes are TRBV6-6 and TRBJ2-3; TRBD1 is a possible D gene (6 bases). The CDR3 extends over 15 amino acids. CDR1 MNHNY and CDR2 SVGAGI come from the germline V gene (reference sequence). The V end lost 6 bases, the J end lost 1 base, and 14 bases lay between the germline ends. The CDR3 nucleotides read TGTGCCAGCAGGTACACAGGGATTGGCACAGATACGCAGTATTTT. Amino acids: CASRYTGIGTDTQYF.

Note on this clonotype: This may be a read error: a much more frequent sequence differs by one nucleotide. This chain connects TRBV5-1 to TRBJ2-4; D gene uncertain. The CDR3 sequence is 13 residues long. CDR1 is SGHRS and CDR2 is YFSETQ in the germline V gene. This CDR3 reads CASSLNQKNSQYF. In nucleotides, the CDR3 is TGCGCCAGCAGCTTGAACCAGAAAAACAGTCAGTACTTC.

A word on this clonotype: A read error may be the cause here, since a much bigger clone is one base away. This sequence joins TRBV10-2 and TRBJ2-3; 7 positions agree with TRBD2. The CDR3 spans 15 residues. Per the germline V gene, CDR1 is WSHSY and CDR2 is SAAADI. Here the CDR3 reads CAGSAPGTNLDTQYF. The CDR3 DNA follows: TGCGCCGGCAGTGCCCCCGGGACTAACCTAGATACGCAGTATTTT.

This clonotype was picked up a small number of times. This sequence joins TRBV6-2 or TRBV6-3 and TRBJ2-5; TRBD2 agrees at 11 bases. The CDR3 runs to 13 residues. Germline lookup yields CDR1 MNHEY and CDR2 SVGEGT. Unmatched junction bases numbered 2, after V lost 9 bases and J lost 2 bases. CDR3 in amino acids: CASRTSGQETQYF. DNA for the CDR3: TGTGCCAGTCGGACTAGCGGGCAAGAGACCCAGTACTTC.

The chain recombines TRBV7-2 with TRBJ2-2; 10 bases match TRBD2. The CDR3 is made up of 15 amino acids. Trimming cost V 1 base and J 13 bases; bases outside gene matches: 9. The germline V gene has CDR1 SGHTA and CDR2 FQGNSA. DNA of the CDR3: TGTGCCAGCAGCTTAGAACCTAGCGGGAGTTATGGGCTGTTTTTT. Residues: CASSLEPSGSYGLFF.

Details on this clonotype: One end of the junction varies from germline; a read error may be responsible. The chain joins TRBV7-9 to TRBJ2-5, with 9 positions matching TRBD1. The DNA end is more similar to TRBJ2-7, so the J call may be wrong. Per germline, CDR1 SEHNR and CDR2 FQNEAQ (reference sequence). CDR3 length: 15 amino acids. CDR3 sequence (DNA): TGTGCCAGCAGCTTAACCGGGACAGGGTCCTTCGAGCAGTACTTC. Translated: CASSLTGTGSFEQYF.

The rearrangement links TRBV23-1 to TRBJ2-6, with TRBD1 matching over 8 bases. TRBV23-1 is an ORF, and what it does is uncertain. The CDR3 is made up of 17 amino acids. After removal of 2 bases from V and 0 bases from J, the junction contained 3 bases not matched to a gene. The CDR3, as DNA: TGCGCCAGCAGTCAAGGACAGGGCGACTCTGGGGCCAACGTCCTGACTTTC. This codes for CASSQGQGDSGANVLTF.

This sequence joins TRBV6-1 and TRBJ2-7, with 11 bases matching TRBD2. The CDR3 runs 14 residues. The J segment lost 0 bases and the V segment lost 8 bases, leaving 3 bases of the junction unmatched. Germline loops: CDR1 MNHNS, CDR2 SASEGT. CDR3 in amino acids: CASGTSGVSYEQYF. DNA for the CDR3: TGTGCCAGCGGGACTAGCGGAGTCTCCTACGAGCAGTACTTC.

This clonotype was picked up many times. With a much larger clone just one base away, this may be a read error. The chain uses TRBV24-1 and TRBJ2-7, with 8 bases fitting TRBD2. The germline V gene encodes CDR1 KGHDR and CDR2 SFDVKD. The junction had 14 bases not matched to a gene; V was cut back by 7 bases and J by 7 bases. The CDR3 has 15 amino acids. The CDR3 is CATRPTSDRENEQYF. DNA for the CDR3: TGTGCCACCAGACCGACTAGCGACAGAGAAAATGAGCAGTACTTC.

This clonotype was seen a few times. The V gene is TRBV11-2, the J gene TRBJ2-1; D remains unclear. CDR1 is SGHAT and CDR2 is FQNNGV in the germline V gene. The V and J ends lost 1 base and 9 bases respectively, with 13 bases between them. The CDR3 runs to 14 residues. The CDR3 sequence is CASSLGSVGSEQFF. CDR3 coding DNA: TGTGCCAGCAGCTTAGGATCGGTGGGGTCTGAGCAGTTCTTC.

In nucleotides, the CDR3 is TGTGCCAGCAGCCAATCGACAGGGGGCTTGAACGAGCAGTACTTC. Translating gives CASSQSTGGLNEQYF. V gene TRBV11-2 combines with J gene TRBJ2-5; 10 nucleotides agree with TRBD1. Near its end, the DNA agrees better with TRBJ2-7, so the J call may be wrong. Germline CDR1 and CDR2: SGHAT and FQNNGV. The CDR3 totals 15 residues.